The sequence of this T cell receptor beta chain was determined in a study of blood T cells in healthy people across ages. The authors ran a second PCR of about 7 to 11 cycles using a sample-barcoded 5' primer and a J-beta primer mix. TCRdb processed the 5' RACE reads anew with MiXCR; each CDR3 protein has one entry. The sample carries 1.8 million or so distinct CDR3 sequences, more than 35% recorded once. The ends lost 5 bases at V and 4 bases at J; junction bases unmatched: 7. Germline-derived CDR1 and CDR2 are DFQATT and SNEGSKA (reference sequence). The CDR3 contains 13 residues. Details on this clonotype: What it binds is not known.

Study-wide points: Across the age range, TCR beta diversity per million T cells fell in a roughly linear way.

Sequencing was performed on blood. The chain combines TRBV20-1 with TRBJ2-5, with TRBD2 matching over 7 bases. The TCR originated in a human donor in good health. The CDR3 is CSALPGGGETQYF. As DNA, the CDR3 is TGCAGTGCTCTACCTGGGGGGGGAGAGACCCAGTACTTC.